This entry features one T cell receptor (beta chain) sequence. This sample was included in a study of T cells after posttransplantation cyclophosphamide. TCRdb's table, derived via immunoSEQ multiplex PCR, lists solely in-frame clones and lacks some. The sample has approximately 47,000 clones, about 90% seen once. The germline CDR1 and CDR2 sequences are MNHEY and SVGAGI. The CDR3 extends over 15 amino acids. Between the trimmed V and J ends, which lost 6 bases and 7 bases, there was a span of 19 bases. The clonotype was recovered from a woman between 45 and 65 years old in good health and a related stem cell transplant donor. Sequencing was performed on PBMCs. V usage is TRBV6-5 and J usage is TRBJ1-5; D is perhaps TRBD1 (6 bases). The CDR3 region is CASSPGREGDQPQHF. The DNA of the CDR3 is TGTGCCAGCAGCCCCGGACGTGAGGGGGACCAGCCCCAGCATTTT.